This entry is about one T cell receptor (beta chain). There is no known antigen for this receptor. Base qualities are not at hand, and no much larger clone is one base apart. To demonstrate the VDJtools post-analysis software, the study profiled TCR beta repertoires from the peripheral blood of 10 to 15 young patients with multiple sclerosis. The multiple sclerosis patients were children and adolescents between roughly 6 and 15 years of age. This entry is derived from a study of post-analysis software for immune sequencing data (dated by TCRdb to between 2015 and 2017). At the level of the whole study: The recorded disease courses included relapsing-remitting, secondary progressive and progressive-relapsing multiple sclerosis, and some patients had no subtype annotation. The patient repertoires were compared against about 10 previously published healthy control repertoires obtained from donors aged about 6 to 28 years. A subset of samples was prepared in parallel using single-end sample barcoding, then pooled and co-amplified after Illumina adapter ligation. What the work shows at the level of the full study, not this receptor alone: Significantly lower normalized Chao1 diversity was found in multiple sclerosis patients than in controls, suggesting substantial peripheral T-cell clonal expansion. The control group was slightly older than the multiple sclerosis patient group. Roughly 5 TRBV segments, including TRBV5-6, TRBV5-1 and TRBV20-1, were significantly more frequent in patients than controls. Direct clustering with F measure showed strong co-clustering of samples prepared in the same batch, prompting a batch-effect correction.

V and J are truncated by 0 bases and 2 bases respectively, leaving an intervening sequence of 12 bases. Per the germline V gene, MNHNS is the CDR1 and SASEGT is the CDR2. From the cysteine up to the phenylalanine, the CDR3 has a length of 16 residues. Only the CDR3 region is kept as DNA, spanning 48 bases read in frame from base 1. Receptor libraries were prepared by PCR. The sequencing machine was an Illumina HiSeq 2500. To reduce PCR and sequencing biases, unique molecular identifiers were incorporated into the TCR beta cDNA libraries. Every 1 to 10 million input T cells yielded roughly 500,000 cDNA molecules, meaning each molecule approximated one T cell. The same protocol used for the earlier healthy control dataset was applied to prepare and sequence the patient libraries. Samples belonging to the same batch were prepared together, multiplexed and sequenced on a shared HiSeq lane. In the original analysis: MIGEC handled the raw barcoded reads, throwing out single-read molecular identifier groups before consensus assembly and CDR3 extraction. Clonotype tables were post-analysed with VDJtools, and diversity was normalized by down-sampling all datasets to the smallest sample size. Repertoire overlap clustering matched CDR3 amino acid but not nucleotide sequences to correct batch-related cross-sample contamination. TCRdb reran the public reads through fastp at Q25 and MiXCR, keeping productive beta chains. All rows with the same CDR3 protein become a single entry with the most common DNA and genes. It is TCRdb's table, rather than the study itself, that gives the V and J calls and clone size. The sample records about 260,000 distinct CDR3 sequences, roughly a third of which are singletons. The ten largest account for roughly 4.8% of the sample.

The sequencing input was blood. The rearrangement combines TRBV6-1 with TRBJ2-3, with TRBD1 perhaps the D gene, on 5 matching bases. The origin of this receptor is a girl aged 10-17 years with multiple sclerosis. The CDR3: CASSEAIQGSTDTQYF. The nucleotides read TGTGCCAGCAGTGAAGCGATTCAGGGCTCCACAGATACGCAGTATTTT.